This T cell receptor (beta chain) was identified during a study of blood T cell repertoires in COVID-19. Study as a whole: Researchers got acute and convalescent COVID-19 samples from the United States, Italy and Spain. PBMCs, B-cell-depleted T cells, or T cells provided the cDNA or gDNA that made up the material.

Sequencing was performed with immunoSEQ multiplex PCR; in TCRdb, only in-frame clones are kept and a portion is missing. The sample carries tens of thousands of clones, roughly 87% recorded once. A few counts support this clone. Per germline, CDR1 LNHDA and CDR2 SQIVND (reference sequence). V was pared by 1 base and J by 0 bases, with 10 bases between. The CDR3 runs to 16 residues. Sequencing input: peripheral blood. The source of this sequence is an elderly man in a cohort sampled during active COVID-19. V is TRBV19 and J is TRBJ1-5; no clear D. CDR3 nucleotides: TGTGCCAGTAGTATAGGCGCGGGTTATAGCAATCAGCCCCAGCATTTT. It is translated as CASSIGAGYSNQPQHF.